These 16 T cell receptor beta chains were sequenced from one sample in a study of blood T cell repertoires in COVID-19. TCRdb's table, derived via immunoSEQ multiplex PCR, lists solely in-frame clones and lacks some. The sample holds about 240,000 clones, roughly 86% seen once. The specimen was peripheral blood. These receptors originate from a man in his fifties or sixties with acute or convalescent COVID-19.

This chain connects TRBV2 to TRBJ1-5; D gene unclear. Trimming removed 2 bases at V and 9 bases at J, with 17 bases between. The V gene's germline CDR1 is SNHLY and CDR2 FYNNEI. The CDR3 length is 15 residues. The CDR3 loop is CASSETPRQAWPQHF. Written as DNA, the CDR3 is TGTGCCAGCAGTGAAACCCCCCGCCAGGCCTGGCCCCAGCATTTT.

A single count supports this clone. V and J are TRBV5-1 and TRBJ1-5, with unresolved D. Germline CDR1 reads SGHRS; CDR2 reads YFSETQ. This CDR3 contains 13 residues. Trimming removed 4 bases at V and 0 bases at J, with 5 bases between. The CDR3 here is CASSLVSNQPQHF. The CDR3 DNA sequence: TGCGCCAGCAGCCTCGTTAGCAATCAGCCCCAGCATTTT.

The CDR3 sequence: CASNRDRVNSPLHF. CDR3 DNA: TGTGCCAGCAACCGGGACAGGGTGAATTCACCCCTCCACTTT. The gene calls are TRBV27 and TRBJ1-6; TRBD1 agrees at 9 bases. The V gene's germline CDR1 is MNHEY and CDR2 SMNVEV (reference sequence). This CDR3 is built from 14 residues. Trimming took 7 bases from V and 7 from J; bases not matched to a gene: 5.

This rearrangement joins TRBV18 to TRBJ1-2, with TRBD1 identical over 10 bases. This CDR3 has 15 residues. Germline CDR1 KGHSH, CDR2 LQKENI. V shed 2 bases and J 6 bases; nucleotides not matched to a gene: 6. The CDR3 is CASSPGDRGADGYTF. CDR3 coding DNA: TGTGCCAGCTCACCAGGGGACAGGGGTGCCGATGGCTACACCTTC.

This clone is a singleton in its sample. The chain is built from TRBV27 and TRBJ2-1; D is unresolved. With 1 base removed from V and 8 bases from J, the gap between germline ends came to 15 bases. Germline CDR1 reads MNHEY; CDR2 reads SMNVEV (reference sequence). CDR3 length equals 15 residues. CDR3 bases: TGTGCCAGCAGTTTATGGCAACCAATTCTCGATGAGCAGTTCTTC. Protein sequence: CASSLWQPILDEQFF.

The chain carries TRBV9 and TRBJ2-7; 8 nucleotides align to TRBD1. This CDR3 region has 16 residues. J gave up 0 bases and V 3 bases, and 8 bases lay outside the gene matches. Per germline, CDR1 SGDLS and CDR2 YYNGEE. The CDR3 DNA is TGTGCCAGCAGCGCGAGGGGACAGGAAAGCTCCTACGAGCAGTACTTC. This codes for CASSARGQESSYEQYF.

The chain has TRBV2 and TRBJ1-3; D perhaps matches TRBD1 (5 bases). The CDR3 contains 14 residues. The germline CDR1 and CDR2 sequences are SNHLY and FYNNEI. V was trimmed by 7 bases and J by 0 bases, leaving 10 bases between them. CDR3: CASKTEASGNTIYF. CDR3 in DNA: TGTGCCAGCAAGACAGAAGCCTCTGGAAACACCATATATTTT.

The chain employs TRBV3-1 (or the pseudogene TRBV3-2) and TRBJ2-1; 11 nucleotides match TRBD2. CDR1 LGHDT and CDR2 YNNKEL come from the germline V gene (reference sequence). CDR3 length equals 17 residues. V was clipped by 2 bases and J by 0 bases; unmatched bases: 3. CDR3 sequence: CASSQKGLAVSYNEQFF. The CDR3 bases are TGTGCCAGCAGCCAAAAGGGACTAGCGGTCTCCTACAATGAGCAGTTCTTC.

V is TRBV3-1 (or the pseudogene TRBV3-2) and J is TRBJ2-7; 8 nucleotides match TRBD2. Germline V gene data show CDR1 as LGHDT and CDR2 as YNNKEL (reference sequence). J lost 1 base, V lost 2 bases, and 10 bases had no gene match. This CDR3 has 17 amino acids. CDR3 nucleotide sequence: TGTGCCAGCAGCCAAAAAATTCGGACTAGCAGGTCCTACGAGCAGTACTTC. Protein: CASSQKIRTSRSYEQYF.

This chain uses TRBV4-1 with TRBJ2-2; 8 bases match TRBD2. The CDR3 has 16 residues. V shed 5 bases, J shed 4 bases, and the junction held 9 bases outside the gene matches. Germline V gene sequence: CDR1 MGHRA, CDR2 YSYEKL. The CDR3 DNA sequence: TGCGCCAGCAGCTGGAAAATTAGCGGGGTCACCGGGGAGCTGTTTTTT. Translating it yields CASSWKISGVTGELFF.

This clone was counted between two and nine times. The J gene is TRBJ2-2, the V gene TRBV30; D gene unclear. V lost 2 bases and J 7 bases, leaving 8 bases between the germline ends. Per the germline V gene, CDR1 is GTSNPN and CDR2 is SVGIG (reference sequence). CDR3 length: 12 amino acids. CDR3 sequence: CAWSSGFGELFF. CDR3 bases: TGTGCCTGGAGTTCCGGGTTCGGGGAGCTGTTTTTT.

The J gene is TRBJ2-2, the V gene TRBV11-2, with a possible D match to TRBD2 (6 bases). Trimming took off 3 bases at V and 5 bases at J, with 7 bases between the two ends. The CDR3 covers 13 residues. CDR1 and CDR2 from the germline V gene are SGHAT and FQNNGV. CDR3 region: CASSFGTTGELFF. Here the CDR3 DNA reads TGTGCCAGCAGCTTTGGGACTACCGGGGAGCTGTTTTTT.

The chain couples TRBV24-1 to TRBJ2-7; TRBD1 aligns across 7 bases. The CDR3 runs to 16 residues. The J segment lost 4 bases and the V segment lost 0 bases, leaving 8 bases of the junction unmatched. Per the germline V gene, CDR1 is KGHDR and CDR2 is SFDVKD. The DNA of the CDR3 is TGTGCCACCAGTGATTTGTCCCCACAGGGGTCATACGAGCAGTACTTC. It encodes CATSDLSPQGSYEQYF.

The chain combines TRBV4-1 with TRBJ2-1; D unclear. V lost 4 bases and J 2 bases, leaving 15 bases between the germline ends. The CDR3 totals 16 residues. The germline CDR1 and CDR2 sequences are MGHRA and YSYEKL. The CDR3 loop is CASSLRLARAYNEQFF. The CDR3, as DNA: TGCGCCAGCAGCCTCAGACTGGCCCGGGCCTACAATGAGCAGTTCTTC.

Only one count was recorded for this clone. The V call is TRBV5-6, the J call TRBJ2-2; 7 nucleotides line up with TRBD1. The CDR3 has 16 residues. Germline CDR1 SGHDT, CDR2 YYEEEE. V lost 2 bases and J lost 1; bases outside the gene matches: 5. The CDR3 reads CASSFGWTGNTGELFF. As DNA, the CDR3 is TGTGCCAGCAGCTTCGGTTGGACAGGGAACACCGGGGAGCTGTTTTTT.

The V and J genes are TRBV11-2 and TRBJ2-1, with a tentative D call TRBD1 (6 bases). V lost 5 bases, J lost 12 bases, and 23 bases lay in between. CDR1 SGHAT and CDR2 FQNNGV come from the germline V gene. The CDR3 runs to 15 residues. The CDR3 DNA follows: TGTGCCAGCAGCCTCGGCCGACAGGCTCCCCGAGGGCAGTTCTTC. This gives the protein CASSLGRQAPRGQFF.